The source of this T cell receptor beta chain is a study of post-analysis software for immune sequencing data. The wider study: Disease trajectories encompassed relapsing-remitting, secondary progressive and progressive-relapsing multiple sclerosis.

Germline CDR1 and CDR2: SGHKS and YYEKEE (reference sequence). The CDR3 extends over 14 amino acids. Trimming left V 0 bases short and J 4 bases short, with 11 bases between. Libraries were made from TCR beta cDNA, and they carried unique molecular identifiers. TCRdb analysed the PCR reads with MiXCR anew, one entry per CDR3 protein. The sample contains more than 450,000 distinct CDR3 sequences, around 34% of which appear only once. At least ten counts were recorded for this clonotype. As yet, its antigen is unknown. Whole-study results and caveats: Roughly 5 TRBV segments (TRBV5-6, TRBV5-1 and TRBV20-1 among them) occurred more frequently in patients than in controls.

The rearrangement links TRBV5-5 to TRBJ2-7, with a possible D match to TRBD1 (5 bases). The sample taken for sequencing was blood. This TCR came from a girl under 18 with multiple sclerosis. CDR3 region: CASSLEARGYEQYF. The CDR3 region has the DNA TGTGCCAGCAGCTTGGAAGCTAGGGGTTACGAGCAGTACTTC. Full variable domain (rest looked up from reference TRBV5-5 and TRBJ2-7): DAGVTQSPTHLIKTRGQQVTLRCSPISGHKSVSWYQQVLGQGPQFIFQYYEKEERGRGNFPDRFSARQFPNYSSELNVNALLLGDSALYLCASSLEARGYEQYFGPGTRLTVT.